This T cell receptor (beta chain) was captured by sequencing in a study of CD8+CD57+ T cells in acquired aplastic anemia. The CDR3 totals 15 residues. V dropped 4 bases and J dropped 8; count of bases not matched to a gene: 13. The V gene's germline CDR1 is SEHNR and CDR2 FQNEAQ (reference sequence). The sequenced patients had an expansion of CD8+CD57+ cells seen by flow cytometry. Acquired aplastic anemia of severe grade affected all patients. Researchers used genomic DNA as the template to profile TCR beta VDJ and CDR3. TCRdb recomputed calls from the reads with MiXCR, one row per CDR3 protein. The sample holds 200,000 to 250,000 distinct CDR3 sequences, less than 75% seen once.

The TCR comes from a human donor with aplastic anemia. The chain couples TRBV7-9 to TRBJ1-2; TRBD1 matches at 7 bases. The sample taken for sequencing was sorted CD4+, CD8+, or CD8+CD57+ T cells (not recorded which) from PBMCs. CDR3 sequence: CASSYGQEGSWGYTF. The CDR3 DNA reads TGTGCCAGCAGCTATGGACAGGAGGGGTCCTGGGGCTACACCTTC.